The clone carrying this TCR beta chain was observed a handful of times. Its specificity is not known. The data originate from a study of OX40 agonist ivuxolimab in advanced cancers. Findings and caveats of the study: Normalized expansion of T-cell clones was also low for some nonresponders.

Repertoires were generated with immunoSEQ multiplex PCR, while TCRdb's copy carries only in-frame clones and drops some. The repertoire holds 13,000 or so clones, with 70% to 85% as singletons. Sequenced here: CD4+ or CD8+ T cells sorted from blood, sampled in a trial of the OX40 agonist ivuxolimab. The receptor's source is an adult with an advanced solid tumor such as melanoma, head and neck, liver or kidney cancer.

CDR3 in amino acids: CASSRRDSNYEQYF. CDR3 nucleotide sequence: TGTGCCAGCAGCCGAAGGGACAGTAACTACGAGCAGTACTTC. The chain has TRBV7-9 and TRBJ2-7, with 7 bases identical to TRBD1. The CDR3 length is 14 residues. The junction had 7 bases not matched to a gene; V was cut back by 5 bases and J by 3 bases. Looked up from germline, CDR1 is SEHNR and CDR2 is FQNEAQ (reference sequence). Based on the CDR3 plus reference TRBV7-9 and TRBJ2-7, the full variable domain is DTGVSQNPRHKITKRGQNVTFRCDPISEHNRLYWYRQTLGQGPEFLTYFQNEAQLEKSRLLSDRFSAERPKGSFSTLEIQRTEQGDSAMYLCASSRRDSNYEQYFGPGTRLTVT.